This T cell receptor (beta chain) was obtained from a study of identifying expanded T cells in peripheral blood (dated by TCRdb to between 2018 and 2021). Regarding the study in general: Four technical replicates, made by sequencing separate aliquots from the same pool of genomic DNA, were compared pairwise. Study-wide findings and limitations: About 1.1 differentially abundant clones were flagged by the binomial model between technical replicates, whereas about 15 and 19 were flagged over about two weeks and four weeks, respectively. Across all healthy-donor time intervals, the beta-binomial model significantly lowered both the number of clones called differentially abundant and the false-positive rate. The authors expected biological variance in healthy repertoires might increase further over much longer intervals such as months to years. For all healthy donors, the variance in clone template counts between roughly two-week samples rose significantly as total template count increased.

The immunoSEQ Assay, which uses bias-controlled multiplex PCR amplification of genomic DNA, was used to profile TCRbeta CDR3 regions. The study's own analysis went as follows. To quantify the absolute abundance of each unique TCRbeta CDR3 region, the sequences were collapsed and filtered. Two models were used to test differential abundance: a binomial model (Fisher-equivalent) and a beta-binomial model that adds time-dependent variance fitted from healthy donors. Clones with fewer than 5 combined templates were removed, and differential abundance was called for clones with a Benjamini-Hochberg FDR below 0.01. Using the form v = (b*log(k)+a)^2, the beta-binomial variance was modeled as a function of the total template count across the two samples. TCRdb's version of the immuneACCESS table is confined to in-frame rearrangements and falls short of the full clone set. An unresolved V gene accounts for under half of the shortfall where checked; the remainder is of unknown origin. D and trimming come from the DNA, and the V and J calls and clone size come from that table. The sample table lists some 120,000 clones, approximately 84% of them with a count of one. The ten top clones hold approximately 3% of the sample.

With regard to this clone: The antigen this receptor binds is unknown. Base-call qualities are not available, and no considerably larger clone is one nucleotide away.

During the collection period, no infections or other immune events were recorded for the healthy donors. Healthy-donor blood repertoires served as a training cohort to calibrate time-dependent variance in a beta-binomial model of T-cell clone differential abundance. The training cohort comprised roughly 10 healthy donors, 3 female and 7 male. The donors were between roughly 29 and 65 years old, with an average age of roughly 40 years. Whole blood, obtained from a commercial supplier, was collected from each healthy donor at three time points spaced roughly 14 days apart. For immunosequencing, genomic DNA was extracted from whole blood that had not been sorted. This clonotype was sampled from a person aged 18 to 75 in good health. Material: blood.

The CDR3 protein sequence reads: CASSSWGGTGVNEQFF. The DNA sequence is as follows: TGTGCCAGCAGCTCATGGGGCGGGACAGGGGTTAATGAGCAGTTCTTC. The sequence joins TRBV7-2 to TRBJ2-1; 10 central bases correspond to TRBD1. The CDR3 holds 16 amino acids from the cysteine to the phenylalanine. Just the 48-base CDR3 DNA is kept, in frame starting at base 1. Germline trimming amounts to 4 bases on V and 7 bases on J, with 10 as the count of junction bases outside the gene matches. As encoded in the germline V gene, CDR1 is SGHTA while CDR2 is FQGNSA.